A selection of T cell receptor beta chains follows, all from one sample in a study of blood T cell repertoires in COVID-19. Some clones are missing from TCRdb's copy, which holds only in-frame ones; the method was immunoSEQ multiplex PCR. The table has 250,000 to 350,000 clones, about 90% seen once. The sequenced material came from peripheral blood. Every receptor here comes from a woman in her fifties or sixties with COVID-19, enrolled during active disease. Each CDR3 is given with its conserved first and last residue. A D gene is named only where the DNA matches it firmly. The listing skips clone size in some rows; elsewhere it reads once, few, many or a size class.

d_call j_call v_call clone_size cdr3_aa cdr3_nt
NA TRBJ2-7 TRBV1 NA CTSSQDAASGRAYEQYF TGCACCAGCAGCCAAGACGCGGCTAGCGGGAGGGCCTACGAGCAGTACTTC
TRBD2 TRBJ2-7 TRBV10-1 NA CASSGYNVAGSTYEQYF TGCGCCAGCAGTGGTTATAATGTAGCGGGATCAACCTACGAGCAGTACTTC
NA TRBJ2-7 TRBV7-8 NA CASSESSATYLYEQYF TGTGCCAGCAGCGAGTCTAGCGCGACCTACCTCTACGAGCAGTACTTC
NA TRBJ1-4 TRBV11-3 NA CASSYRARGGEKLFF TGTGCCAGCAGCTACCGGGCCAGGGGTGGTGAAAAACTGTTTTTT
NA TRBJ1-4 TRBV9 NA CASSFTDATNEKLFF TGTGCCAGCAGCTTTACAGATGCAACTAATGAAAAACTGTTTTTT
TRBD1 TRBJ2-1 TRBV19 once CASSIVGTDYYNEQFF TGTGCCAGTAGTATAGTGGGGACAGATTACTACAATGAGCAGTTCTTC
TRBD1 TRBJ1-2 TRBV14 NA CASSQLNRGNYGYTF TGTGCCAGCAGCCAACTAAACAGGGGTAACTATGGCTACACCTTC
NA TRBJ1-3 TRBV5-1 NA CASSYPDSSGNTIYF TGCGCCAGCAGCTATCCGGACAGCTCTGGAAACACCATATATTTT
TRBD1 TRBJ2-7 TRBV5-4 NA CASSVRDRASEQYF TGTGCCAGCAGCGTTCGGGACAGGGCGAGCGAGCAGTACTTC
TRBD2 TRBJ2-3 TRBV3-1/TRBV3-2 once CASSQGAGTSGSETQYF TGTGCCAGCAGCCAAGGTGCCGGGACTAGCGGGAGTGAGACGCAGTATTTT
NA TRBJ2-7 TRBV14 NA CASSQVTSSYEQYF TGTGCCAGCAGCCAAGTTACAAGCTCCTACGAGCAGTACTTC
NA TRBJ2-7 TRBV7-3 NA CASSLDAHSNSYEQYF TGTGCCAGCAGCTTAGATGCCCACTCGAATTCCTACGAGCAGTACTTC
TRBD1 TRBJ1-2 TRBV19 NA CATYKTGTGKANYGYTF TGTGCCACCTATAAAACCGGGACAGGGAAAGCTAACTATGGCTACACCTTC
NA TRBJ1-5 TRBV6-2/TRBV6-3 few CASSYLSRGSQPQHF TGTGCCAGCAGTTACCTGTCTAGGGGGAGTCAGCCCCAGCATTTT
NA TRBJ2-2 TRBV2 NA CASIGVATGELFF TGTGCCAGCATAGGGGTGGCCACCGGGGAGCTGTTTTTT
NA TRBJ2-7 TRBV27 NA CASSSQGYHEQYF TGTGCCAGCAGTTCGCAGGGCTACCACGAGCAGTACTTC
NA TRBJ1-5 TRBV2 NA CASSEHSLNQPQHF TGTGCCAGCAGTGAACACAGCCTCAATCAGCCCCAGCATTTT
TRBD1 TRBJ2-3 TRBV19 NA CASSPWTGASTDTQYF TGTGCCAGTAGCCCTTGGACAGGGGCGAGCACAGATACGCAGTATTTT
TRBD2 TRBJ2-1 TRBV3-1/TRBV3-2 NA CASSLGLAGGQNEQFF TGTGCCAGCAGCCTCGGACTAGCGGGAGGGCAGAATGAGCAGTTCTTC
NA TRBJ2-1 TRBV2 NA CASREKTYNEQFF TGTGCCAGCAGGGAGAAAACCTACAATGAGCAGTTCTTC
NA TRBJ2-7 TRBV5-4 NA CASSPRDFSYEQYF TGTGCCAGCAGCCCAAGGGACTTTTCCTACGAGCAGTACTTC
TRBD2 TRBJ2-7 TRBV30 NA CAWSVSSSGAYEQYF TGTGCCTGGAGTGTAAGTTCTAGCGGAGCTTACGAGCAGTACTTC
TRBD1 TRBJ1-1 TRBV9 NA CASSGRTGVGNTEAFF TGTGCCAGCAGCGGCCGGACAGGGGTCGGGAACACTGAAGCTTTCTTT
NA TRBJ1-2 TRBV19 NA CASSYDTNYGYTF TGTGCCAGTAGTTACGACACCAACTATGGCTACACCTTC
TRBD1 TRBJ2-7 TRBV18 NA CASSPPQGTGYEQYF TGTGCCAGCTCACCCCCTCAGGGGACAGGCTACGAGCAGTACTTC
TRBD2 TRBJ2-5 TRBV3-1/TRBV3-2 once CASSQVIFAGGPGETQYF TGTGCCAGCAGCCAAGTGATTTTCGCGGGAGGGCCAGGGGAGACCCAGTACTTC
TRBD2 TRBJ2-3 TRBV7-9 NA CASSSGADTQYF TGTGCCAGCAGTAGCGGGGCAGATACGCAGTATTTT
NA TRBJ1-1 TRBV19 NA CASSDTTNTEAFF TGTGCCAGTAGTGACACAACGAACACTGAAGCTTTCTTT
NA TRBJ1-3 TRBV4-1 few CASSQDLTAGDTIYF TGCGCCAGCAGCCAAGATTTGACAGCTGGAGACACCATATATTTT
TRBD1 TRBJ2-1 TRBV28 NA CASSLAGQGHEQFF TGTGCCAGCAGTTTAGCGGGACAGGGACATGAGCAGTTCTTC
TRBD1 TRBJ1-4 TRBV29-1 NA CSAAGTGGLFF TGCAGCGCTGCCGGGACAGGAGGACTGTTTTTT
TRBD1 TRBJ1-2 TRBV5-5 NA CASSSGTGGPGGYTF TGTGCCAGCAGCAGCGGGACAGGGGGCCCGGGGGGCTACACCTTC
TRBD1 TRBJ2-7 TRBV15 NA CATSRDYPSGTGIYEQYF TGTGCCACCAGCAGAGATTACCCCTCCGGGACAGGGATATACGAGCAGTACTTC
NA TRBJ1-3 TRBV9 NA CASSVGGQRLSGGNTIYF TGTGCCAGCAGCGTAGGAGGACAGAGGTTGAGTGGGGGAAACACCATATATTTT
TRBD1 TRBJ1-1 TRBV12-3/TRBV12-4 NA CASSGQGNTEAFF TGTGCCAGCAGCGGACAGGGAAACACTGAAGCTTTCTTT
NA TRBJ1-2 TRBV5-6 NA CASSLVEGYGYTF TGTGCCAGCAGCTTGGTGGAGGGTTATGGCTACACCTTC
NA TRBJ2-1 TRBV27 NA CASTPSNYPVNEQFF TGTGCCAGCACCCCCTCAAATTACCCAGTTAATGAGCAGTTCTTC
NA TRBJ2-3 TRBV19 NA CASSIVLKAGTDTQYF TGTGCCAGTAGTATAGTCCTCAAAGCGGGCACAGATACGCAGTATTTT
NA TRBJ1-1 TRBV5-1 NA CASSLSRWGGTEAFF TGCGCCAGCAGCCTTAGTAGGTGGGGGGGCACTGAAGCTTTCTTT
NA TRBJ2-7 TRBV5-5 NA CASSLVAPPGEQYF TGTGCCAGCAGCTTGGTGGCCCCTCCGGGGGAGCAGTACTTC
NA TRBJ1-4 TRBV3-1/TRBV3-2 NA CASSLGTEKLFF TGTGCCAGCAGCCTGGGGACAGAAAAACTGTTTTTT
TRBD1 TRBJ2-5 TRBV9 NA CASSPPDRGETQYF TGTGCCAGCAGCCCTCCCGACAGGGGGGAGACCCAGTACTTC
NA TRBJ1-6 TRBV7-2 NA CASTFGSSYNSPLHF TGTGCCAGCACCTTTGGGAGCTCCTATAATTCACCCCTCCACTTT
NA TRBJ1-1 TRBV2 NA CAQRGQSIAEAFF TGTGCCCAGCGGGGACAATCTATCGCTGAAGCTTTCTTT
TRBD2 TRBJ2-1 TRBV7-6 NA CASSPLAGELRNEQFF TGTGCCAGCAGCCCATTAGCGGGAGAGTTGAGGAATGAGCAGTTCTTC
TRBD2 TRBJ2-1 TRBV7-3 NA CASTEWAGAGNEQFF TGTGCCAGCACCGAATGGGCGGGAGCGGGGAATGAGCAGTTCTTC
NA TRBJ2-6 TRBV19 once CASSVTGVGSGANVLTF TGTGCCAGTAGTGTAACAGGCGTCGGCTCTGGGGCCAACGTCCTGACTTTC
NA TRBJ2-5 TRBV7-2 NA CASSLGGQSRETQYF TGTGCCAGCAGCTTAGGAGGGCAGTCCCGAGAGACCCAGTACTTC
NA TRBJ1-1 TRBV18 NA CASSLSAGYFTDTEAFF TGTGCCAGCTCACTATCGGCAGGGTATTTTACTGACACTGAAGCTTTCTTT
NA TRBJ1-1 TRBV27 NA CASSLQRNTEAFF TGTGCCAGCAGTTTACAGCGTAACACTGAAGCTTTCTTT
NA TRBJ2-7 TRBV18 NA CASSPRLRNTDEQYF TGTGCCAGCTCACCACGATTAAGGAATACAGACGAGCAGTACTTC
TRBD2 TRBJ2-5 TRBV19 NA CASTRLAGDDETQYF TGTGCCAGTACCAGACTAGCGGGAGATGATGAGACCCAGTACTTC
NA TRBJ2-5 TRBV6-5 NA CASSYGGGTARETQYF TGTGCCAGCAGTTACGGAGGAGGGACGGCCCGAGAGACCCAGTACTTC
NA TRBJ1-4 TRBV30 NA CAFNAGGLGEKLFF TGTGCCTTCAACGCGGGGGGTCTCGGGGAAAAACTGTTTTTT